The following is a T cell receptor beta chain sequence with its context. The antigen this receptor binds is unknown. No quality values exist for individual bases; no much larger clone is one base distant. Healthy HIV-negative adults with no recently reported acute infections or vaccinations were included as donors. Every donor was a Caucasian adult residing in Nashville, Tennessee, USA. CD4+ T cells were enriched by magnetic negative selection; naive cells were then positively selected on CD45RA, and the negative fraction formed the memory subset. Blood was obtained by leukapheresis, after which PBMCs were separated by Ficoll-Histopaque density gradient centrifugation and cryopreserved in liquid nitrogen vapor phase. Analytical flow cytometry was used to check the purity and quantity of each magnetically sorted T cell population. Genomic DNA was isolated from every sorted fraction and measured by UV absorbance on a Nanodrop 2000c.

Counted from cysteine to phenylalanine, this CDR3 has 16 amino acids. Only the CDR3 portion is preserved as DNA: 48 bases, with reading frame beginning at the first base. Ends trimmed: V by 5 bases, J by 2 bases; bases unmatched to a gene: 9. CDR1 SEHNR and CDR2 FQNEAQ were looked up in the germline V gene (reference sequence). This specimen comes from a study of shared clonotypes between healthy human individuals (TCRdb year 2020). The study in broad terms: The cohort comprised two women and a few men aged 18 to 49 years. For each donor, three plates each were used for CD4 naive and CD4 memory, two plates were used for CD8 naive, and one plate was used for CD8 memory. To estimate repertoire size and how much clonotypes are shared between individuals, the study performed deep sequencing of blood TCR repertoires from 4 to 6 healthy adults. To increase sequencing depth and limit assay-specific biases, different laboratories used diverse techniques to prepare libraries and sequence TCR repertoires. Per donor, leukapheresis produced somewhere between about 0.8 and 9 billion PBMCs. General findings and caveats noted by the study authors: The small number of donors limited the genetic and exposure-history diversity represented. Sampling was limited to blood, and TCR repertoires in tissue likely differ from TCR repertoires in blood. Based on pairwise subsampling, the degree of clonotype sharing among donors was expected to be affected by sequencing depth. Roughly 5% of naive CD4, 3% to 4% of naive CD8, about 2.1% of memory CD4, and 0.4% of memory CD8 clonotypes were shared across several donors. Estimated clonotype richness was generally larger for naive than for memory subsets. Compared with non-shared clonotypes, the clonotypes found in all four sorted-subset donors had higher generation probabilities. Rarefaction of sorted-subset datasets indicated incomplete sequencing despite the large sequencing depth.

TCR CDR3 regions were amplified from genomic DNA by multiplex PCR using the deep immunoSEQ assay. Extracted genomic DNA from each cell subset was spread evenly across all wells of several immunoSEQ 96-well plates, with each plate serving as a replicate. For sorted subsets, around 200 ng genomic DNA, equal to tens of thousands of T cell genomes, was loaded into each replicate PCR. Purified libraries were quantified with a Qubit 3.0 fluorometer, sized on a Bioanalyzer 2100, and re-quantified with the KAPA Library Quantification kit. A separate single-read 150-cycle Illumina NextSeq 550 flow cell was used to sequence each immunoSEQ 96-well plate. As for the authors' bioinformatics: Because the immunoSEQ output held only junctional sequences and lacked quality scores, the filtering could not match the filtering applied to full-length reads. To assign V/J genes and CDR3, sequences were annotated against IMGT germline references using PyIR, a Python wrapper for IgBLAST v1.9. Reads were removed for weak V/J assignments (E-value above 1e-6), missing CDR3, stop codons, out-of-frame junctions, or ambiguous translated residues. V3J clonotypes were defined as sequences sharing the same inferred V gene, J gene, and CDR3 amino acid sequence. To compute the percentage overlap between repertoires, the number of shared unique clonotypes was divided by the size of the smaller repertoire. Repertoire richness was assessed with RTK rarefaction, the Chao1 estimator, and Recon v2.1 estimates of unobserved clonotypes. Generation probabilities for all TCRbeta clonotypes obtained by the gDNA method from a handful of donors were computed using OLGA. Drawn from immuneACCESS, this table holds only the in-frame rearrangements with V and J called that TCRdb kept. Clones are partly lost; checked studies trace under half to an unresolved V gene and leave the rest unexplained. For V, J and clone size, that table is used; D and trimming come from the DNA. The sample data list 2 million to 3 million clones, and 90% to 95% of these were observed just once. The leading ten clones occupy 0.36% of the sample.

The chain employs TRBV7-9 and TRBJ2-5; 9 bases in between match TRBD1. This sequence originates from a man between 18 and 29 years old in good health. Some clones in this sample may be carry-over from other donors' samples. Specimen: naive CD4+ T cells from PBMCs. The sample's cell subset or site label, in plain terms: CD45RA+ positively selected. For the CDR3, the sequence is CASSTRQGGGQETQYF. The nucleotide sequence is TGTGCCAGCAGCACCCGACAGGGGGGAGGGCAAGAGACCCAGTACTTC.